The rows below give T cell receptor beta chains drawn from one sample of a study of blood T cell repertoires in COVID-19. Method: immunoSEQ multiplex PCR; TCRdb's copy keeps in-frame clones and lacks some. The sample yields roughly 290,000 clones, about four fifths seen once. Sequencing was carried out using peripheral blood. The receptors derive from a person aged 65 to 85 with COVID-19, enrolled during active disease. CDR3s include the opening cysteine and the closing phenylalanine or tryptophan. Each record gives: D gene, V gene, clone size, J gene, CDR3 protein, CDR3 DNA. The D gene is left open where the match is weak. Expanded clones are given a class, and other clones once, few, many or no size at all.

NA,TRBV6-1,NA,TRBJ1-4,CASSDPGEDPLLFF,TGTGCCAGCAGTGACCCCGGGGAGGATCCGCTGCTGTTTTTT
NA,TRBV7-3,NA,TRBJ2-3,CASSPSRGDTQYF,TGTGCCAGCAGCCCGAGTCGGGGAGATACGCAGTATTTT
TRBD2,TRBV7-2,NA,TRBJ2-1,CASSSMTSSFEQFF,TGTGCCAGCAGCTCGATGACTAGCTCCTTTGAGCAGTTCTTC
NA,TRBV7-2,NA,TRBJ1-5,CASSLAGTNNQPQHF,TGTGCCAGCAGCTTAGCAGGCACTAACAATCAGCCCCAGCATTTT
TRBD1,TRBV29-1,NA,TRBJ2-3,CSVERDRDTDTQYF,TGCAGCGTTGAACGGGACAGGGACACAGATACGCAGTATTTT
TRBD1,TRBV10-3,NA,TRBJ1-3,CATQDRVSGNTIYF,TGTGCCACCCAGGACAGGGTATCTGGAAACACCATATATTTT
NA,TRBV29-1,NA,TRBJ1-3,CSVSLSYVPGNTIYF,TGCAGCGTCTCTCTTAGCTATGTTCCTGGAAACACCATATATTTT
NA,TRBV19,NA,TRBJ1-1,CASSIGGQGTEAFF,TGTGCCAGTAGTATAGGCGGCCAGGGGACTGAAGCTTTCTTT
TRBD1,TRBV25-1,NA,TRBJ2-7,CASSVGQGIVDEQYF,TGTGCCAGCAGTGTGGGACAGGGTATCGTCGACGAGCAGTACTTC
NA,TRBV5-1,NA,TRBJ2-1,CASSLREGVQQFF,TGCGCCAGCAGCTTGAGGGAGGGGGTTCAGCAGTTCTTC
TRBD1,TRBV5-1,NA,TRBJ2-7,CASSLAQGFRDEQYF,TGCGCCAGCAGCTTGGCACAGGGGTTTCGGGACGAGCAGTACTTC
TRBD2,TRBV7-3,few,TRBJ2-5,CASSLYPPSSGGAAETQYF,TGTGCCAGCAGCTTATACCCCCCCTCTAGCGGGGGGGCCGCAGAGACCCAGTACTTC
NA,TRBV5-5,NA,TRBJ1-6,CASSLTGSHSPLHF,TGTGCCAGCAGCTTGACCGGGAGTCATTCACCCCTCCACTTT
NA,TRBV28,NA,TRBJ1-1,CASSHRDHGNTEAFF,TGTGCCAGCAGCCACAGGGACCACGGAAACACTGAAGCTTTCTTT
TRBD1,TRBV11-2,NA,TRBJ1-1,CASSIGDRNTEAFF,TGTGCCAGCAGCATCGGGGACAGGAACACTGAAGCTTTCTTT
NA,TRBV7-9,NA,TRBJ2-5,CASSLRQGSLETQYF,TGTGCCAGCAGCTTAAGGCAGGGGTCGTTAGAGACCCAGTACTTC
NA,TRBV10-1,NA,TRBJ2-3,CAGSDSGTDTQYF,TGCGCCGGCAGTGATTCGGGCACAGATACGCAGTATTTT
NA,TRBV5-1,NA,TRBJ1-5,CASSLFGGDQPQHF,TGCGCCAGCAGCTTGTTTGGGGGCGATCAGCCCCAGCATTTT
TRBD2,TRBV6-1,NA,TRBJ2-2,CASSETLAANTGELFF,TGTGCCAGCAGTGAAACACTAGCGGCTAACACCGGGGAGCTGTTTTTT
TRBD2,TRBV2,NA,TRBJ2-3,CASSIRQAGVNTDTQYF,TGTGCCAGCAGTATTCGACAAGCGGGAGTAAACACAGATACGCAGTATTTT
NA,TRBV6-5,NA,TRBJ2-4,CASRLTTGENIQYF,TGTGCCAGCAGGCTAACTACTGGAGAAAACATTCAGTACTTC
NA,TRBV9,NA,TRBJ1-2,CASSVVDSSTGYGYTF,TGTGCCAGCAGCGTAGTGGACAGCTCGACCGGATATGGCTACACCTTC
TRBD2,TRBV5-4,NA,TRBJ2-5,CASSLGTRGETQYF,TGTGCCAGCAGCCTGGGGACTAGAGGGGAGACCCAGTACTTC
NA,TRBV28,NA,TRBJ1-4,CASSLNGVNEKLFF,TGTGCCAGCAGTTTAAACGGGGTTAATGAAAAACTGTTTTTT
NA,TRBV18,NA,TRBJ1-5,CASSPGGNQPQHF,TGTGCCAGCTCACCGGGGGGTAATCAGCCCCAGCATTTT
NA,TRBV7-2,NA,TRBJ2-7,CASSLASGGGSYEQYF,TGTGCCAGCAGCTTAGCGTCGGGGGGCGGAAGCTACGAGCAGTACTTC
NA,TRBV9,NA,TRBJ1-4,CASSVGATIAYSNEKLFF,TGTGCCAGCAGCGTAGGCGCCACTATCGCGTATAGTAATGAAAAACTGTTTTTT
NA,TRBV11-2,NA,TRBJ2-7,CASSLDRSGREQYF,TGTGCCAGCAGCTTAGACCGGTCGGGAAGGGAGCAGTACTTC
TRBD1,TRBV28,NA,TRBJ1-1,CASSPFRDRNTEAFF,TGTGCCAGCAGTCCATTCCGGGACAGGAACACTGAAGCTTTCTTT
NA,TRBV6-2/TRBV6-3,NA,TRBJ1-4,CASSLRGTANEKLFF,TGTGCCAGCAGCCTCCGGGGAACCGCTAATGAAAAACTGTTTTTT
NA,TRBV5-4,NA,TRBJ2-7,CASSLERYTYEQYF,TGTGCCAGCAGCTTGGAGAGGTACACCTACGAGCAGTACTTC
TRBD1,TRBV24-1,few,TRBJ1-2,CATSVGRGPANYGYTF,TGTGCCACCAGTGTGGGCAGGGGGCCGGCTAACTATGGCTACACCTTC
NA,TRBV11-2,NA,TRBJ2-2,CASSFRANTGELFF,TGTGCCAGCAGCTTTAGAGCGAACACCGGGGAGCTGTTTTTT
NA,TRBV6-5,NA,TRBJ1-1,CASSPGRTEAFF,TGTGCCAGCAGCCCCGGTCGTACTGAAGCTTTCTTT
TRBD2,TRBV9,NA,TRBJ2-3,CASRDQAGGPGDTQYF,TGTGCCAGCAGAGACCAAGCGGGAGGGCCGGGAGATACGCAGTATTTT
TRBD2,TRBV6-5,NA,TRBJ2-7,CAAGRAYEQYF,TGTGCCGCGGGGAGGGCCTACGAGCAGTACTTC
NA,TRBV19,once,TRBJ1-1,CASKGGDTEAFF,TGTGCCAGTAAAGGGGGGGACACTGAAGCTTTCTTT
NA,TRBV27,NA,TRBJ1-5,CASSFVGGGAYQPQHF,TGTGCCAGCAGTTTCGTCGGGGGGGGCGCCTATCAGCCCCAGCATTTT
TRBD2,TRBV6-2/TRBV6-3,NA,TRBJ2-7,CASSSTSRLAPDEQYF,TGTGCCAGCAGTTCCACCTCTAGACTAGCCCCAGACGAGCAGTACTTC